This T cell receptor (beta chain) was sequenced for a study of CD8+ T cells in alopecia areata. The study, taken as a whole, reports: The study found tofacitinib significantly decreased scalp clonality and expanded CD8+ clones among the top 100.

For this clone: Its antigen is as yet unknown.

Treatment given: oral pan-JAK inhibitor, 5-10 mg twice daily. cDNA prepared by RNA extraction and subsequent reverse transcription served as the template for sequencing. Profiled with immunoSEQ multiplex PCR; TCRdb holds only in-frame clones, not every one. This sample has 150,000 to 200,000 clones, with roughly 60% found just once. CDR3 length equals 15 residues. Germline V CDR1 and CDR2: SGHRS, YFSETQ. Trimming removed 1 base from V and 5 bases from J; junction bases left unmatched: 8. The starting material was CD4+ T cells sorted from blood, obtained between weeks 55 and 65, from a patient treated with tofacitinib. The chain has TRBV5-1 and TRBJ2-5, with TRBD2 matching 7 bases. The sequence was collected from a human donor with alopecia areata. The CDR3 DNA sequence: TGCGCCAGCAGCTTGCTAGCGGAAGACGAGGAGACCCAGTACTTC. Its protein is CASSLLAEDEETQYF.